The 29 T cell receptor beta chains presented below share a single source sample, sequenced in a study of blood T cells in healthy people across ages. Next came a second PCR, run for about 6 to 12 cycles, which used a sample-barcoded 5' primer along with a J-beta primer mix. MiXCR, run by TCRdb on the 5' RACE reads, gives a single entry per CDR3 protein. The sample lists more than 1,400,000 distinct CDR3 sequences, 42% occurring once. The material sequenced was blood. Source of these receptors: a woman younger than 30 in good health.

This rearrangement joins TRBV12-5 to TRBJ2-5; D may match TRBD1 or TRBD2 (6 bases each). The CDR3 is 14 amino acids. With 5 bases removed from V and 2 bases from J, the gap between germline ends came to 12 bases. Germline values: CDR1 LGHNT, CDR2 FRNRAP. CDR3 in DNA: TGTGCTAGTGGTGGGGGGCCGCGGCAAGAGACCCAGTACTTC. Protein sequence: CASGGGPRQETQYF. Full variable domain (missing parts from reference TRBV12-5 and TRBJ2-5): DARVTQTPRHKVTEMGQEVTMRCQPILGHNTVFWYRQTMMQGLELLAYFRNRAPLDDSGMPKDRFSAEMPDATLATLKIQPSEPRDSAVYFCASGGGPRQETQYFGPGTRLLVL.

CDR3 nucleotides: TGCGCCAGCAGCCAAGATCCGGCAGGGAAATATGGCTACACCTTC. Translating it yields CASSQDPAGKYGYTF. The chain is built from TRBV4-1 and TRBJ1-2, with D perhaps TRBD1 (5 bases). The germline V gene encodes CDR1 MGHRA and CDR2 YSYEKL. Deletions cut 0 bases from V and 5 bases from J, with 13 bases between. CDR3 length: 15 residues.

The chain uses TRBV6-1 and TRBJ2-3; D is ambiguous. Deletions cut 4 bases from V and 5 bases from J, with 13 bases between. Germline V gives CDR1 MNHNS, CDR2 SASEGT. This CDR3 is 14 amino acids long. The CDR3 sequence: CASSGQAEGDTQYF. In DNA form, the CDR3 reads TGTGCCAGCAGTGGCCAGGCAGAAGGAGATACGCAGTATTTT.

The gene calls are TRBV5-1 and TRBJ2-3; D possibly corresponds to TRBD2 (7 bases). Germline CDR1 reads SGHRS; CDR2 reads YFSETQ. V lost 6 bases and J lost 3, with 11 bases in between. This CDR3 comprises 13 residues. DNA of the CDR3: TGCGCCAGCAACAGGGAGGGGACAGATACGCAGTATTTT. Its translation is CASNREGTDTQYF.

The V gene is TRBV7-2, the J gene TRBJ1-5; 9 nucleotides line up with TRBD1. This CDR3 contains 14 residues. V trimming: 5 bases; J trimming: 5 bases; junction bases outside the gene matches: 4. The germline V gene encodes CDR1 SGHTA and CDR2 FQGNSA. CDR3 DNA sequence: TGTGCCAGCAGCGCACAGGGGGCCTATCAGCCCCAGCATTTT. Protein product: CASSAQGAYQPQHF.

The chain has TRBV11-2 and TRBJ2-7; D is unresolved. CDR1 and CDR2 from the germline V gene are SGHAT and FQNNGV. This CDR3 region has 15 residues. V lost 5 bases, J lost 4 bases, and 18 bases lay in between. The DNA of the CDR3 is TGTGCCAGCAGCCCGTGGGCCGACGTAACGTACGAGCAGTACTTC. Translated, it gives CASSPWADVTYEQYF. The whole variable domain, filled in from reference TRBV11-2 and TRBJ2-7, reads EAGVAQSPRYKIIEKRQSVAFWCNPISGHATLYWYQQILGQGPKLLIQFQNNGVVDDSQLPKDRFSAERLKGVDSTLKIQPAKLEDSAVYLCASSPWADVTYEQYFGPGTRLTVT.

CDR3 protein: CSARDGLAGSDTQYF. In DNA, the CDR3 is TGCAGTGCTAGAGACGGACTAGCGGGATCAGATACGCAGTATTTT. V is TRBV20-1 and J is TRBJ2-3; TRBD2 agrees at 12 bases. CDR1 and CDR2 from the germline V gene are DFQATT and SNEGSKA (reference sequence). This CDR3 comprises 15 residues. Trimming took 0 bases from V and 4 from J; bases not matched to a gene: 2.

J is TRBJ1-4 and V is TRBV20-1; TRBD1 is a possible D gene (6 bases). Germline V gene lookup returns CDR1 DFQATT and CDR2 SNEGSKA (reference sequence). The CDR3 sequence is 14 residues long. The V end was cut by 3 bases, the J end by 5 bases, with 13 bases between. This CDR3 reads CSARPQTGNEKLFF. Here the CDR3 DNA reads TGCAGTGCTAGGCCCCAGACAGGAAATGAAAAACTGTTTTTT.

V and J are TRBV7-9 and TRBJ2-7, with 8 positions matching TRBD2. The germline V gene has CDR1 SEHNR and CDR2 FQNEAQ (reference sequence). V lost 1 base to trimming and J lost 2 bases; unmatched junction nucleotides: 10. The CDR3 loop spans 17 amino acids. The CDR3 here is CASSLGTSGGPTYEQYF. CDR3 in DNA: TGTGCCAGCAGCTTAGGGACGAGCGGGGGCCCGACCTACGAGCAGTACTTC.

The DNA for the CDR3 is TGTGCCACCAGCAGAATGGCTAGCCCCTACAATGAGCAGTTCTTC. Protein product: CATSRMASPYNEQFF. This rearrangement joins TRBV15 to TRBJ2-1; the D gene is possibly TRBD2 (5 bases). Germline V gene lookup returns CDR1 LNHNV and CDR2 YYDKDF (reference sequence). CDR3 size: 15 residues. V was trimmed by 2 bases and J by 2 bases, leaving 10 bases between them. Based on the CDR3 plus reference TRBV15 and TRBJ2-1, the full variable domain is DAMVIQNPRYQVTQFGKPVTLSCSQTLNHNVMYWYQQKSSQAPKLLFHYYDKDFNNEADTPDNFQSRRPNTSFCFLDIRSPGLGDTAMYLCATSRMASPYNEQFFGPGTRLTVL.

Only a few counts were recorded for this clonotype. The chain carries TRBV18 and TRBJ1-1, with a possible D match to TRBD1 (6 bases). The CDR3 contains 12 residues. V was cut by 3 bases and J by 6 bases, with 8 bases left in between. Germline CDR1 KGHSH, CDR2 LQKENI. The chain's CDR3 is CASSPDSSEAFF. The CDR3 DNA sequence: TGTGCCAGCTCACCGGACAGCTCTGAAGCTTTCTTT.

In this sample, this clonotype turned up a few times. The chain links TRBV18 to TRBJ1-5; D is perhaps TRBD1 (5 bases). The CDR3 sequence is 15 residues long. Trimming removed 5 bases at V and 4 bases at J, with 15 bases between. CDR1 is KGHSH and CDR2 is LQKENI in the germline V gene. Written as DNA, the CDR3 is TGTGCCAGCTCAGGGGGGACTTCGCCTAATCAGCCCCAGCATTTT. Translating it yields CASSGGTSPNQPQHF.

This clonotype was found a few times. This chain links TRBV12-3 or TRBV12-4 with TRBJ2-7; the match to TRBD1 covers 9 bases. Trimming took 6 bases from V and 4 from J; bases not matched to a gene: 7. The CDR3 is made up of 14 amino acids. This chain's CDR3 is CASSAGQGKYEQYF. The CDR3 nucleotides are TGTGCCAGCAGCGCGGGACAGGGCAAATACGAGCAGTACTTC.

V is TRBV11-3 and J is TRBJ2-1, with a tentative D call TRBD1 (6 bases). CDR1 SGHNT and CDR2 YENEEA come from the germline V gene. V was clipped by 1 base and J by 5 bases, with 12 bases between them. This CDR3 spans 15 amino acids. CDR3 in DNA: TGTGCCAGCAGCTTAGGGACAGAGTTCCACAATGAGCAGTTCTTC. Translated, it gives CASSLGTEFHNEQFF.

This clonotype occurred a few times. The rearrangement links TRBV6-5 to TRBJ2-1; 13 bases agree with TRBD2. Trimming cost V 0 bases and J 8 bases; bases outside gene matches: 10. The germline V gene encodes CDR1 MNHEY and CDR2 SVGAGI. This CDR3 has 18 amino acids. In DNA, the CDR3 is TGTGCCAGCAGTTACTCGACTAGGACTAGCGGGAGTATCCATGAGCAGTTCTTC. Its translation: CASSYSTRTSGSIHEQFF.

This clonotype occurred a few times. V is TRBV5-6 and J is TRBJ2-5; 7 positions agree with TRBD2. CDR3 length equals 15 residues. Germline CDR1 SGHDT, CDR2 YYEEEE. V shed 6 bases, J shed 4 bases, and the junction held 12 bases outside the gene matches. CDR3 amino acids: CASTGAGDWSETQYF. In DNA, the CDR3 is TGTGCCAGCACCGGGGCGGGAGATTGGTCAGAGACCCAGTACTTC.

The chain has TRBV18 and TRBJ2-3; 9 nucleotides line up with TRBD1. The J segment lost 0 bases and the V segment lost 3 bases, leaving 4 bases of the junction unmatched. Looked up from germline, CDR1 is KGHSH and CDR2 is LQKENI. CDR3 length equals 16 residues. In DNA, the CDR3 is TGTGCCAGCTCACCTTCCGGGACAGGGAGCACAGATACGCAGTATTTT. Its protein product is CASSPSGTGSTDTQYF.

CDR3 protein: CASSVDSYQPQHF. The CDR3 nucleotides are TGTGCCAGCAGCGTCGACAGCTATCAGCCCCAGCATTTT. The gene calls are TRBV7-2 and TRBJ1-5; possibly TRBD1 for D (5 bases). The CDR3 runs to 13 residues. The V gene lost 5 bases and the J gene lost 5 bases, with 10 bases spanning the gap. Germline CDR1 reads SGHTA; CDR2 reads FQGNSA.

Comments on this clonotype: The junction differs from germline at one of its ends, possibly a read error. V usage is TRBV11-2 and J usage is TRBJ1-4; D perhaps matches TRBD1 (5 bases). The CDR3 totals 15 residues. Germline V gene data show CDR1 as SGHAT and CDR2 as FQNNGV. The CDR3 region has the DNA TGTGCCAGCAGCATAGACAGACACAATAATGAAAAACTGTTTTTT. Its protein is CASSIDRHNNEKLFF.

In this sample, this clonotype turned up a few times. The gene calls are TRBV7-9 and TRBJ2-3, with 10 positions matching TRBD2. Germline V lookup: CDR1 SEHNR, CDR2 FQNEAQ (reference sequence). V lost 5 bases, J lost 2 bases, and 10 bases stayed unmatched. CDR3 length: 17 residues. DNA of the CDR3: TGTGCCAGCAGCCTTCGTTCTCTAGCGGGAGTCACAGATACGCAGTATTTT. It codes for CASSLRSLAGVTDTQYF.

This clonotype was counted between two and nine times. The chain has TRBV6-1 and TRBJ1-1; D is unresolved. The CDR3 spans 12 residues. The germline V and J ends were trimmed by 5 bases and 5 bases, with 9 bases remaining between them. In germline, CDR1 is MNHNS, CDR2 SASEGT. In DNA form, the CDR3 reads TGTGCCAGCAGTATGGATGGAACTGAAGCTTTCTTT. Amino acid sequence: CASSMDGTEAFF.

The chain uses TRBV28 and TRBJ1-4; TRBD1 matches at 8 bases. The CDR3 has 15 residues. The V and J ends lost 3 bases and 6 bases, in that order; junction bases with no gene match: 6. Germline V gene data show CDR1 as MDHEN and CDR2 as SYDVKM. The CDR3, as DNA: TGTGCCAGCAGTTTGCTGAAGGACAGGGATGAAAAACTGTTTTTT. This codes for CASSLLKDRDEKLFF.

The chain couples TRBV12-3 or TRBV12-4 to TRBJ1-1; possibly TRBD1 for D (5 bases). V shed 4 bases and J shed 1 base, with 10 bases lying between them. The CDR3 runs 14 residues. The CDR3: CASSYPGRNTEAFF. In DNA form, the CDR3 reads TGTGCCAGCAGTTACCCAGGGAGGAACACTGAAGCTTTCTTT.

This clonotype was recorded only once. The chain is built from TRBV10-3 and TRBJ1-2; 7 bases are shared with TRBD1. This CDR3 has 12 residues. Trimming at V came to 4 bases and at J to 7 bases, leaving 3 bases not matched to a gene. Germline loops: CDR1 ENHRY, CDR2 SYGVKD. The CDR3 coding sequence is TGTGCCATCAGTGGGGCAGGGGGTGGCTACACCTTC. As protein: CAISGAGGGYTF.

This clonotype was observed a handful of times. This chain joins TRBV7-9 and TRBJ1-4; 7 nucleotides agree with TRBD1. The V and J ends lost 5 bases and 2 bases, in that order; junction bases with no gene match: 5. The CDR3 loop spans 15 amino acids. Looked up from germline, CDR1 is SEHNR and CDR2 is FQNEAQ (reference sequence). The CDR3 DNA reads TGTGCCAGCAGCCGACCCAGGGGGACTAATGAAAAACTGTTTTTT. Its protein is CASSRPRGTNEKLFF. The full variable domain, with the rest looked up from reference TRBV7-9 and TRBJ1-4, is DTGVSQNPRHKITKRGQNVTFRCDPISEHNRLYWYRQTLGQGPEFLTYFQNEAQLEKSRLLSDRFSAERPKGSFSTLEIQRTEQGDSAMYLCASSRPRGTNEKLFFGSGTQLSVL.

This clonotype was detected only a few times. V gene TRBV18 combines with J gene TRBJ2-6; 9 nucleotides agree with TRBD2. The trim removed 5 bases at V and 0 bases at J, leaving 11 bases unmatched. The CDR3 has 19 amino acids. Germline V gene data show CDR1 as KGHSH and CDR2 as LQKENI. Here the CDR3 DNA reads TGTGCCAGCTCAACTCAAACTAGCGGGTCCCTCTCTGGGGCCAACGTCCTGACTTTC. Translating it yields CASSTQTSGSLSGANVLTF.

This clonotype was detected a few times. J is TRBJ2-5 and V is TRBV4-1; D may be TRBD1 (6 bases). The J call may be mistaken, given a closer DNA end match to TRBJ2-7. This CDR3 has 15 residues. Germline CDR1 reads MGHRA; CDR2 reads YSYEKL. The CDR3 loop is CASSQDQIAGAEQYF. The CDR3 region has the DNA TGCGCCAGCAGCCAAGATCAGATTGCAGGGGCCGAGCAGTACTTC.

The chain joins TRBV5-1 to TRBJ2-3; D call uncertain. The CDR3 spans 15 residues. Germline CDR1 SGHRS, CDR2 YFSETQ. With 5 bases removed from V and 0 bases from J, the gap between germline ends came to 13 bases. For the CDR3, the DNA is TGCGCCAGCAGAAAATCTGACCGGAGCACAGATACGCAGTATTTT. The encoded protein is CASRKSDRSTDTQYF.

This clonotype was seen many times. Here the CDR3 DNA reads TGCAGTGCGAGACGGGACTTCTCCTACGAGCAGTACTTC. The encoded protein is CSARRDFSYEQYF. The rearrangement joins TRBV20-1 to TRBJ2-7; possible D gene TRBD2, 6 bases. The germline V and J ends were trimmed by 6 bases and 0 bases, with 12 bases remaining between them. Germline V gene sequence: CDR1 DFQATT, CDR2 SNEGSKA (reference sequence). The CDR3 runs to 13 residues.